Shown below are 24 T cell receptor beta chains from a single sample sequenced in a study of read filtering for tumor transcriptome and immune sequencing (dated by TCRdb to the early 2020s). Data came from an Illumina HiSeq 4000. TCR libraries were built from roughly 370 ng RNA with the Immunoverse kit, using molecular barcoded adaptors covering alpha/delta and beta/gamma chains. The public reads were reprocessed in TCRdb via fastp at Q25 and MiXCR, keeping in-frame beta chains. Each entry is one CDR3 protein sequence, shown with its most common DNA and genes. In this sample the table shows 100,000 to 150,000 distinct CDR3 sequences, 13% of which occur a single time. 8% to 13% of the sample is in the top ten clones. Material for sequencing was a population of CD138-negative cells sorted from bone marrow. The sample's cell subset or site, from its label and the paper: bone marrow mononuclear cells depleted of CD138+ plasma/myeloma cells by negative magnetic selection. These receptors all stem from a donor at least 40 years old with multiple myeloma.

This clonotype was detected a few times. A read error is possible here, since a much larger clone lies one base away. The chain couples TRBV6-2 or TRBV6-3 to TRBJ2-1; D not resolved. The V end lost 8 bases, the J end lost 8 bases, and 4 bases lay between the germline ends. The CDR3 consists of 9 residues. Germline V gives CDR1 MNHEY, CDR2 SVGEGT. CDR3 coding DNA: TGTGCCAGCGTCTATGAGCAGTTCTTC. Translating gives CASVYEQFF.

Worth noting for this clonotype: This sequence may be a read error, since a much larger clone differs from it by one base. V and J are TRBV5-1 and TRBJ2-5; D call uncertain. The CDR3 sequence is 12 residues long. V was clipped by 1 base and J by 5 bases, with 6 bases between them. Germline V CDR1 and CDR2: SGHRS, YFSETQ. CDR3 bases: TGCGCCAGCAGCTTGATTGGGGAGACCCAGTACTTC. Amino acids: CASSLIGETQYF.

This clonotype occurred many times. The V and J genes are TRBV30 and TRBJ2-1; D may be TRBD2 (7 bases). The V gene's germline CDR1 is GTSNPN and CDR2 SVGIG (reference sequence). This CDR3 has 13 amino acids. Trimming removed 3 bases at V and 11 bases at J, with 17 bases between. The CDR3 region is CAWRGAGTNQQFF. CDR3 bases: TGTGCCTGGAGGGGGGCCGGGACTAATCAGCAGTTCTTC. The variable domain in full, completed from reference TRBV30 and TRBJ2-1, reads SQTIHQWPATLVQPVGSPLSLECTVEGTSNPNLYWYRQAAGRGLQLLFYSVGIGQISSEVPQNLSASRPQDRQFILSSKKLLLSDSGFYLCAWRGAGTNQQFFGPGTRLTVL.

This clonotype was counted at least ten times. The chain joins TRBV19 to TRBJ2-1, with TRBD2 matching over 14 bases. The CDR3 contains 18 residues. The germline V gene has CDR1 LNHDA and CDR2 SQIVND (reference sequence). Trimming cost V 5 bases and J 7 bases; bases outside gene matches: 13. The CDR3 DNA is TGTGCCAGTAGTCAAAGGACTAGCGGGAGGTCACTTAAGAATGAGCAGTTCTTC. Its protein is CASSQRTSGRSLKNEQFF. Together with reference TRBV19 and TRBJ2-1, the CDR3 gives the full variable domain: DGGITQSPKYLFRKEGQNVTLSCEQNLNHDAMYWYRQDPGQGLRLIYYSQIVNDFQKGDIAEGYSVSREKKESFPLTVTSAQKNPTAFYLCASSQRTSGRSLKNEQFFGPGTRLTVL.

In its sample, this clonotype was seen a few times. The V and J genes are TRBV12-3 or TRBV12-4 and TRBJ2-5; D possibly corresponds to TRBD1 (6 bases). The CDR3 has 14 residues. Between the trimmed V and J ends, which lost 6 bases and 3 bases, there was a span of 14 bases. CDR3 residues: CASSALRGKETQYF. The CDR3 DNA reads TGTGCCAGCAGCGCTCTCAGGGGAAAAGAGACCCAGTACTTC.

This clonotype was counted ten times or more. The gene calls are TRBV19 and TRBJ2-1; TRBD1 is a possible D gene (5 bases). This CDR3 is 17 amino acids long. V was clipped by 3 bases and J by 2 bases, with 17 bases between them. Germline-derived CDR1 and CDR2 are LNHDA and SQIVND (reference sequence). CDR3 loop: CASSISGQGGTYNEQFF. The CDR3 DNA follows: TGTGCCAGTAGTATCTCAGGGCAGGGTGGCACCTACAATGAGCAGTTCTTC.

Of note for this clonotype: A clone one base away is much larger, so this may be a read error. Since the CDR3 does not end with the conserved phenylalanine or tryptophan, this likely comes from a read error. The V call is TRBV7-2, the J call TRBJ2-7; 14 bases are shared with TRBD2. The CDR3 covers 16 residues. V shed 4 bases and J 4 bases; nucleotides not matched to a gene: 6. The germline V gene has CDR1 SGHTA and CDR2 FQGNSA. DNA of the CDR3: TGTGCCAGCAGCTCCGGACTAGCGGGAGGAGGGTACGAGCAGTACTCC. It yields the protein CASSSGLAGGGYEQYS.

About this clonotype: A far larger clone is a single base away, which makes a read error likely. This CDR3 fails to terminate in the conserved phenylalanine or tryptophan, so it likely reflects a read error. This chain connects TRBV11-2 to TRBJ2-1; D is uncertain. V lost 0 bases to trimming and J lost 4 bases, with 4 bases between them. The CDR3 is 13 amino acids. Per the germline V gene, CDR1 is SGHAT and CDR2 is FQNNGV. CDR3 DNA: TGTGCCAGCAGCTTAGAAGGATACAATGAGCAGTTCCTC. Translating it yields CASSLEGYNEQFL.

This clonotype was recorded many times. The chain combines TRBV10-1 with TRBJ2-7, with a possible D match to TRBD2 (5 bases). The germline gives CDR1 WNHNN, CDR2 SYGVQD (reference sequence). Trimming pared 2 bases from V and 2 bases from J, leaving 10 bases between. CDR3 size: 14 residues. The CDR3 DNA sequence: TGCGCCAGCAGTGAGAGGACGGGGACCTACGAGCAGTACTTC. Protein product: CASSERTGTYEQYF.

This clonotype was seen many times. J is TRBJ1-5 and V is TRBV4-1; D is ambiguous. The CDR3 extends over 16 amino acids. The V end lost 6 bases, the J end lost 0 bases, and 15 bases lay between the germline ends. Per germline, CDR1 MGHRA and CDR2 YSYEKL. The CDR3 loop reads CASRHADQDSNQPQHF. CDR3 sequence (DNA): TGCGCCAGCAGACATGCCGACCAGGATAGCAATCAGCCCCAGCATTTT.

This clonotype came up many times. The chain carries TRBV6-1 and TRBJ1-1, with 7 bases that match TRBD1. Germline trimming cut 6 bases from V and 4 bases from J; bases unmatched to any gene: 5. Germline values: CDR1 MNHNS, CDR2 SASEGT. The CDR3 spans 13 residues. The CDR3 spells CASSTGDSTEAFF. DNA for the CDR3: TGTGCCAGCAGCACAGGGGACTCCACTGAAGCTTTCTTT.

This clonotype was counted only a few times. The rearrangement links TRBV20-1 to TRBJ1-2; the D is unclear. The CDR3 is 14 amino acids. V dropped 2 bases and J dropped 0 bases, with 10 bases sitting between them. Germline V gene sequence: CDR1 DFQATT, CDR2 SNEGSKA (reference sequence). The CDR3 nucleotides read TGCAGTGCTAGATCGCCAGACGCTAACTATGGCTACACCTTC. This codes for CSARSPDANYGYTF.

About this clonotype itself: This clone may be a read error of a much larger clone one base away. CDR3 amino acids: CASSSGAGNSIYF. The CDR3 DNA sequence: TGTGCCAGCAGCTCGGGCGCTGGAAACTCCATATATTTT. This rearrangement joins TRBV7-3 to TRBJ1-3; D uncertain. From germline, CDR1 is SGHTA and CDR2 FQGTGA. The CDR3 is 13 residues long. Complete variable domain (other parts from reference TRBV7-3 and TRBJ1-3): GAGVSQTPSNKVTEKGKYVELRCDPISGHTALYWYRQSLGQGPEFLIYFQGTGAADDSGLPNDRFFAVRPEGSVSTLKIQRTERGDSAVYLCASSSGAGNSIYFGEGSWLTVV.

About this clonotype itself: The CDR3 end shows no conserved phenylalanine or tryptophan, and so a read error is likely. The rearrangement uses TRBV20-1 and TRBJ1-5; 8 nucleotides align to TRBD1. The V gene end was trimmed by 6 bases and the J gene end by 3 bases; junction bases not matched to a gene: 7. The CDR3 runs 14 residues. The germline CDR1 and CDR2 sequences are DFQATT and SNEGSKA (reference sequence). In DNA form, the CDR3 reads TGCAGTGCAAGAACAGGGGGGATCAATCAGCCCCAGCATATT. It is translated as CSARTGGINQPQHI.

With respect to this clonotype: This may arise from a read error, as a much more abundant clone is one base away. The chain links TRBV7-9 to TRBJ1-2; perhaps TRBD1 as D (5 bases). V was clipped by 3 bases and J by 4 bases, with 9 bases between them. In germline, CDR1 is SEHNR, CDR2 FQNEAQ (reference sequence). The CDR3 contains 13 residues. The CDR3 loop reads CASSFYDSYGYTF. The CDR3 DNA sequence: TGTGCCAGCAGCTTCTACGACAGCTATGGCTACACCTTC. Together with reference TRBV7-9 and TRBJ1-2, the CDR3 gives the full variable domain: DTGVSQNPRHKITKRGQNVTFRCDPISEHNRLYWYRQTLGQGPEFLTYFQNEAQLEKSRLLSDRFSAERPKGSFSTLEIQRTEQGDSAMYLCASSFYDSYGYTFGSGTRLTVV.

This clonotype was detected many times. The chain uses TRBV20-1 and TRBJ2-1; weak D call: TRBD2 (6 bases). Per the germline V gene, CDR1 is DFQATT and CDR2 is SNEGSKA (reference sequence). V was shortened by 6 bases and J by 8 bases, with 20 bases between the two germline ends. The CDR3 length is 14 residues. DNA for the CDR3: TGCAGTGCCACCGGGACTTCGTTTGTGGATGAGCAGTTCTTC. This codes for CSATGTSFVDEQFF.

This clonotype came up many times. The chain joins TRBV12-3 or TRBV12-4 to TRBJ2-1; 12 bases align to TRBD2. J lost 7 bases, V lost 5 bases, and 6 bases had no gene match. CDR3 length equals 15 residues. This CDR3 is CASSQTSGSWNEQFF. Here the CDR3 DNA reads TGTGCCAGCAGTCAGACTAGCGGGAGTTGGAATGAGCAGTTCTTC.

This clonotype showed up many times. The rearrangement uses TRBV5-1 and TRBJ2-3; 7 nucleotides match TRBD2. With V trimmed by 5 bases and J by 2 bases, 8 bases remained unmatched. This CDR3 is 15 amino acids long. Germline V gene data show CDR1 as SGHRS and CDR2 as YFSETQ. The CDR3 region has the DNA TGCGCCAGCAGAAAAAGCGGGGACTACACAGATACGCAGTATTTT. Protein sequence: CASRKSGDYTDTQYF.

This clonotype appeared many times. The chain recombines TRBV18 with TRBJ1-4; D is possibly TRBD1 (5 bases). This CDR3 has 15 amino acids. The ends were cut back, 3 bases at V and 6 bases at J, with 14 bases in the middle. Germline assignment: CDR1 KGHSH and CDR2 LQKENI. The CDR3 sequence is CASSPTAGHDEKLFF. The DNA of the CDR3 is TGTGCCAGCTCACCGACCGCGGGGCATGATGAAAAACTGTTTTTT.

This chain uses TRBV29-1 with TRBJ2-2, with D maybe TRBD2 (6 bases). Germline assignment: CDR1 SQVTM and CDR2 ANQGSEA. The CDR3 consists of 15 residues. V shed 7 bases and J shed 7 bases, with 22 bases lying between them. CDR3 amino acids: CSAVGGRRGGGELFF. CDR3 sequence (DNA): TGCAGCGCTGTGGGCGGCAGGCGGGGCGGCGGGGAGCTGTTTTTT.

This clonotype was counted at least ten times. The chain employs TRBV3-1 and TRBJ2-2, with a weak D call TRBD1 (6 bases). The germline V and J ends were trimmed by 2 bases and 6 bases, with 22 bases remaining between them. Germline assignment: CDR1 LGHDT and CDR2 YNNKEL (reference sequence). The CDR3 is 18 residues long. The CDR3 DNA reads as TGTGCCAGCAGCCAAATGACCGGGGACATTTCTGGGGCCGGGGAGCTGTTTTTT. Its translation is CASSQMTGDISGAGELFF.

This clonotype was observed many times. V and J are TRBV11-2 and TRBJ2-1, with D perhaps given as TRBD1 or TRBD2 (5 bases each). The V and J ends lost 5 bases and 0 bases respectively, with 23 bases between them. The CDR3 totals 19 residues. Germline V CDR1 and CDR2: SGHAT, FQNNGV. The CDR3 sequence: CASSPQVGTGTSSYNEQFF. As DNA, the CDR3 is TGTGCCAGCAGCCCACAGGTGGGGACGGGAACGAGCTCCTACAATGAGCAGTTCTTC.

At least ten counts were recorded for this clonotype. CDR3 bases: TGCGCCAGCAGCTTGCGCGTAGGCCATGGGCCCCAGCATTTT. Amino acids: CASSLRVGHGPQHF. The chain combines TRBV5-1 with TRBJ1-5, with D hard to call. The CDR3 contains 14 residues. V dropped 1 base and J dropped 9 bases, with 14 bases sitting between them. Germline values: CDR1 SGHRS, CDR2 YFSETQ.

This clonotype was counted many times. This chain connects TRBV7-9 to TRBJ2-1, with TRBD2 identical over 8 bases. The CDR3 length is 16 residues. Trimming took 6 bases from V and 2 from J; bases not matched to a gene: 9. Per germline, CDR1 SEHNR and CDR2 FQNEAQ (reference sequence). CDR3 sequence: CASRPQPGGPYNEQFF. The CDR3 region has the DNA TGTGCCAGCAGACCCCAGCCGGGAGGGCCCTACAATGAGCAGTTCTTC.